A selection of T cell receptor beta chains follows, all from one sample in a study of blood T cells in healthy people across ages. A single record per CDR3 protein comes from TCRdb applying MiXCR to the 5' RACE reads. The sample carries fewer than 900,000 distinct CDR3 sequences, approximately 39% recorded once. Material for sequencing was blood. Receptors were obtained from a woman aged 55 to 70 in good health. CDR3s include the opening cysteine and the closing phenylalanine or tryptophan. Each record gives: D gene, V gene, J gene, clone size, CDR3 DNA, CDR3 protein. The D gene is left open where the match is weak. Only some rows state a clone size, as once, few, many or a class for expanded clones.

TRBD2	TRBV29-1	TRBJ2-1	few	TGCAGCGTCACTAGCGAGAATGAGCAGTTCTTC	CSVTSENEQFF
TRBD2	TRBV6-1	TRBJ2-3	NA	TGTGCCAGCAGTCCCCTCTCCGGGACTAGCGGGGGGACCAACACAGATACGCAGTATTTT	CASSPLSGTSGGTNTDTQYF
NA	TRBV6-5	TRBJ1-5	many	TGTGCCAGCAGTTACGATGGCAATCAGCCCCAGCATTTT	CASSYDGNQPQHF
TRBD1	TRBV28	TRBJ2-7	NA	TGTGCCGGCAGTACCGGACAGGGATCGGGCGAGCAGTACTTC	CAGSTGQGSGEQYF
TRBD2	TRBV5-1	TRBJ2-1	few	TGCGCCAGCAGCTTAGCTAGCGGACCACAATGGGAGCAGTTCTTC	CASSLASGPQWEQFF
NA	TRBV10-3	TRBJ2-3	many	TGTGCCATCAGCATAGGGAGCAGGGGCTCGGGAGATACGCAGTATTTT	CAISIGSRGSGDTQYF
NA	TRBV15	TRBJ1-5	few	TGTGCCACCAGCAAGACGTCAACGAATCAGCCCCAGCATTTT	CATSKTSTNQPQHF
TRBD2	TRBV27	TRBJ2-5	NA	TGTGCCAGCAGTATGAGTAGCGGGGGGGAGACCCAGTACTTC	CASSMSSGGETQYF
NA	TRBV3-1	TRBJ2-1	NA	TGTGCCAGCAGCCAAGGGTCGGAAGTCTACAATGAGCAGTTCTTC	CASSQGSEVYNEQFF
TRBD2	TRBV7-2	TRBJ2-3	NA	TGTGCCTGCAGCTTAGTCTCCCAGCGGGGGATTAGCACAGATACGCAGTATTTT	CACSLVSQRGISTDTQYF
NA	TRBV20-1	TRBJ2-7	NA	TGCAGTGCTAGTAGGGCAGGTCTAGAGGGCGAGCAGTACTTC	CSASRAGLEGEQYF
TRBD2	TRBV7-9	TRBJ2-7	NA	TGTGCCAGCAGCCAAACGACTAGCGGGGGCCTACTCGAGCAGTACTTC	CASSQTTSGGLLEQYF
TRBD1	TRBV6-5	TRBJ2-6	few	TGTGTCAGCAGCCCGACAGGGCCCGGGGCCAACGTCCTGACTTTC	CVSSPTGPGANVLTF
NA	TRBV9	TRBJ2-4	NA	TGTGCCAGCAGCGTAGAGGGCGATAAAAACATTCAGTACTTC	CASSVEGDKNIQYF
NA	TRBV24-1	TRBJ2-1	NA	TGTGCCACCAGTGGCCAAGGGAGCACCTACAATGAGCAGTTCTTC	CATSGQGSTYNEQFF
TRBD2	TRBV20-1	TRBJ2-7	NA	TGCAGTACTAGAATACTAGCGGGGAATTCCTACGAGCAGTACTTC	CSTRILAGNSYEQYF
NA	TRBV20-1	TRBJ1-6	NA	TGCAGTGCTAGAGTCGCCACAGGGTATAATTCACCCCTCCACTTT	CSARVATGYNSPLHF
NA	TRBV7-2	TRBJ2-7	NA	TGTGCCAGCAGCTTAAGGCTCGAGCAGTACTTC	CASSLRLEQYF
TRBD2	TRBV10-3	TRBJ2-3	NA	TGTGCCATCAGTGAGCCCGCGACTAGCGGGGGGACAAGCACAGATACGCAGTATTTT	CAISEPATSGGTSTDTQYF
NA	TRBV6-2/TRBV6-3	TRBJ1-5	many	TGTGCCAGCAGCCCCTCAGGGAATCAGCCCCAGCATTTT	CASSPSGNQPQHF
NA	TRBV7-9	TRBJ1-1	few	TGTGCCAGCAGGGTGGAAACCAAAGCTTTCTTT	CASRVETKAFF
TRBD2	TRBV11-3	TRBJ2-1	few	TGTGCCAGCAGCTTAGCCCCAGGGCGGGAGGACAATGAGCAGTTCTTC	CASSLAPGREDNEQFF
TRBD1	TRBV29-1	TRBJ2-7	few	TGCAGCGTTGAAGGACAGGGGGTAGGGTACGAGCAGTACTTC	CSVEGQGVGYEQYF
NA	TRBV10-3	TRBJ1-1	NA	TGTGCCATCCAAAACGACAGGCGAACTGAAGCTTTCTTT	CAIQNDRRTEAFF
NA	TRBV6-5	TRBJ1-2	few	TGTGCCAGCACCCGGGGCCGCCAGGATGGCTACACCTTC	CASTRGRQDGYTF
NA	TRBV13	TRBJ2-1	few	TGTGCCAGCAGCGATACTTCAGGTTACAATGAGCAGTTCTTC	CASSDTSGYNEQFF
NA	TRBV20-1	TRBJ2-3	few	TGCAGTGCTAGCCGCGGGTTGAGCACAGATACGCAGTATTTT	CSASRGLSTDTQYF
NA	TRBV29-1	TRBJ2-7	many	TGCAGCGCTTGGGGAAATGCCTACGAGCAGTACTTC	CSAWGNAYEQYF
TRBD2	TRBV11-2	TRBJ2-3	NA	TGTGCCAGCAGCTGGGCGGCGGGAGGTACCACAGATACGCAGTATTTT	CASSWAAGGTTDTQYF